The 5 T cell receptor beta chains below all came from one sample that was sequenced in a study of lung T cells in sarcoidosis with Löfgren's syndrome. MiXCR was run by TCRdb on the reads, yielding one entry per CDR3 protein. The sample comprises more than 8,500 distinct CDR3 sequences, about 20% of which are singletons, and roughly 7% rests with the top ten. Material for sequencing was CD4+ T cells from bronchoalveolar lavage. The receptors originated from a human donor with sarcoidosis (Löfgren's syndrome or another form), or a control subject (not recorded which).

The table lists this clonotype with many counts. The rearrangement links TRBV19 to TRBJ2-6; D remains unclear. This CDR3 comprises 13 residues. Germline V gene data show CDR1 as LNHDA and CDR2 as SQIVND (reference sequence). Trimming removed 2 bases from V and 3 bases from J, with 2 bases in between. The CDR3, as DNA: TGTGCCAGTAGTATATTTGGGGCCAACGTCCTGACTTTC. Its protein is CASSIFGANVLTF. The full variable domain, completed using reference TRBV19 and TRBJ2-6, is DGGITQSPKYLFRKEGQNVTLSCEQNLNHDAMYWYRQDPGQGLRLIYYSQIVNDFQKGDIAEGYSVSREKKESFPLTVTSAQKNPTAFYLCASSIFGANVLTFGAGSRLTVL.

The chain has TRBV5-4 and TRBJ1-1, with D maybe TRBD1 (6 bases). Trimming took 1 base from V and 4 from J, leaving 14 bases between them. CDR3 size: 15 residues. CDR1 is SGHNT, CDR2 YYREEE, per germline (reference sequence). The CDR3 reads CASSLNWGRTTEAFF. For the CDR3, the DNA is TGTGCCAGCAGCTTGAACTGGGGGCGCACCACTGAAGCTTTCTTT.

This clonotype has ten or more counts. The chain has TRBV12-3 or TRBV12-4 and TRBJ2-1; D possibly corresponds to TRBD2 (6 bases). Trimming shortened V by 3 bases and J by 0 bases, and 9 bases separated the two germline ends. The CDR3 has 15 amino acids. The CDR3 DNA reads TGTGCCAGCAGTTTCTACGGGGGCTCCTACAATGAGCAGTTCTTC. Encoded protein: CASSFYGGSYNEQFF.

The J gene is TRBJ1-4, the V gene TRBV19; no definite D call. Trimming stripped 7 bases from V and 10 bases from J, with 19 bases between. The germline V gene encodes CDR1 LNHDA and CDR2 SQIVND (reference sequence). The CDR3 is 14 residues long. For the CDR3, the DNA is TGTGCCAGTACTACCAGTTTGGGATACGTAAAACTGTTTTTT. This codes for CASTTSLGYVKLFF.

Ten or more counts support this clonotype. The rearrangement links TRBV12-3 or TRBV12-4 to TRBJ2-5; maybe TRBD1 (6 bases). The CDR3 runs 13 residues. Trimming took off 6 bases at V and 2 bases at J, with 10 bases between the two ends. CDR3 in DNA: TGTGCCAGCAGATCGACAGGTCAAGAGACCCAGTACTTC. Residues: CASRSTGQETQYF.